The T cell receptor beta chain described here comes from a study of blood T cell repertoires in COVID-19 (dated by TCRdb to 2018 to 2020). As for the study more broadly: Collaborator samples came from the United States, Italy and Spain and covered acute and convalescent phases of COVID-19. The prospective study material was composed of cDNA or gDNA derived from T cells, B-cell-depleted T cells, or PBMCs. Subjects who had been exposed to COVID-19, were actively infected with it, or had recovered from it provided the deeply sampled blood TCRbeta repertoires that made up the dataset. The repertoires were released in a freely available public database intended as a resource for research on the immune response to SARS-CoV-2. The samples were drawn from two sources: the first 160 participants of the ongoing ImmuneRACE study, and about 1,300 subjects contributed by 6 global collaborators. Nearly every sample came with metadata listing a de-identified subject ID, COVID-19 status, age in years and sex. Where available, HLA class I and class II types were taken from metadata supplied by the sample provider and were not determined by assay-based typing. Overall results and qualifications from the work: The quantity of clinical and demographic metadata differed by source and by participant and was supplied without curation.

Whole blood was collected in K2EDTA tubes by collaborating institutions according to the institutions' own protocols. For TCRbeta analysis, collaborators shipped samples as frozen whole blood, isolated PBMCs, or DNA extracted from either of those sample types. From the cysteine through the phenylalanine, the CDR3 covers 15 amino acids. Of all the DNA, just the CDR3 is kept, 45 bases in frame from base 1. Taken from the germline V gene (reference sequence), the CDR1 and CDR2 loops are MNHEY and SMNVEV. V ends up 5 bases short and J 3 bases short, with an unmatched junction base count of 5. As regards this clone: Its antigen is still unknown. Nothing much larger sits one base from this clone, and base qualities are not available.

TCRbeta CDR3 regions were amplified from genomic DNA using the immunoSEQ Assay, a bias-controlled multiplex PCR. The original methods were these. The number of nucleated cells in each sample was estimated from the amplification of reference gene primers within the assay. To quantify the absolute abundance of each unique TCRbeta CDR3 rearrangement, sequence reads were collapsed and filtered. For each sample, productive Simpson clonality was calculated by taking the square root of Simpson's diversity index across productive rearrangements. TCRdb took this table from immuneACCESS and kept in-frame rearrangements with V and J called. Such tables lack part of the clones; where checked against another copy, unresolved V genes explain under half of the gap, and the rest is unexplained. V, J and clone size are those of that table, while D and trimming were read from the DNA. Counted in this sample were tens of thousands of clones; more than 75% of them appeared once. Together, the top ten hold approximately 9.6% of the sample.

The V and J segments used are TRBV27 and TRBJ2-7, with 12 bases matching TRBD2. Sequencing input: peripheral blood. The clonotype was recovered from a man aged 50 to 60 with active COVID-19. In nucleotides, the sequence is TGTGCCAGCAGTACCCTAGCGGGGGGGAACTACGAGCAGTACTTC. Its protein is CASSTLAGGNYEQYF.